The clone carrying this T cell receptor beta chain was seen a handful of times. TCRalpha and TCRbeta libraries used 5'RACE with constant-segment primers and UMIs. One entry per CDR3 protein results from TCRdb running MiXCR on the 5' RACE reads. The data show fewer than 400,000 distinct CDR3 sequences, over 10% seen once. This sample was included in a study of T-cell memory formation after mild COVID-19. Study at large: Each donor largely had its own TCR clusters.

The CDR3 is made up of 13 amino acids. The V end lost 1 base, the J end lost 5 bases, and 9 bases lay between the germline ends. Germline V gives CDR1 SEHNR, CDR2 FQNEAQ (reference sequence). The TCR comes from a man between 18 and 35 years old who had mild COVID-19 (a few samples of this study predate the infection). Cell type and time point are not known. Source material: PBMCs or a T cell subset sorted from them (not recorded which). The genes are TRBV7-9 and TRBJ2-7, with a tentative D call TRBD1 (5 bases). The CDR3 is CASSLVPRDEQYV. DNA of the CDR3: TGTGCCAGCAGCTTAGTTCCCAGGGACGAGCAGTACGTC.